The text below deals with one TCR beta chain. This entry comes from a study of blood T cell repertoires in COVID-19. The wider study: Samples taken during acute and convalescent COVID-19 were collected in the United States, Italy and Spain. PBMCs, B-cell-depleted T cells, or T cells provided the cDNA or gDNA that made up the material.

Germline CDR1 and CDR2: MNHEY and SMNVEV (reference sequence). The CDR3 is made up of 15 amino acids. Losses at the gene ends were 1 base for V and 6 bases for J; bases not matched to a gene: 7. The authors' processing: It was from reference gene primer amplification that nucleated cell counts were estimated. Only in-frame clones appear in the TCRdb table, and some are missing; sequencing was by immunoSEQ multiplex PCR. V, J and clone size are taken as reported in that table, and D and trimming were inferred from the DNA itself. The sample contains 40,000 to 60,000 clones, 70% to 85% of which appear only once.

Sequences were obtained from peripheral blood. The TCR comes from a human donor in a cohort sampled during active COVID-19. The J gene is TRBJ1-1, the V gene TRBV27; 8 nucleotides agree with TRBD1. CDR3 DNA: TGTGCCAGCAGTTTATTAGCAGGGGGCGCGTCTGAAGCTTTCTTT. Translation gives CASSLLAGGASEAFF.